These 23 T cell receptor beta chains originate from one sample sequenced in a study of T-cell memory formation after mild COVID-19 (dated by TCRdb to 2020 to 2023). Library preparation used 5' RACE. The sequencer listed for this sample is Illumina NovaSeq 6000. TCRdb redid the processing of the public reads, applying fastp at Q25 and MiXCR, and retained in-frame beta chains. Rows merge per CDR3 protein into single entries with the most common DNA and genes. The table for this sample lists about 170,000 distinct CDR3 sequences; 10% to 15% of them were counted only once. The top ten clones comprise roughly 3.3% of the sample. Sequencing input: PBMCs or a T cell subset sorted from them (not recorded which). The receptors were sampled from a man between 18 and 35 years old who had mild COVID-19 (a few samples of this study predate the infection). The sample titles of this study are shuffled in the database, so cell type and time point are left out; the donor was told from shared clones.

CDR3 region: CASRTQGYDSPLHF. In DNA form, the CDR3 reads TGTGCCAGCAGGACACAGGGGTATGATTCACCCCTCCACTTT. The chain joins TRBV6-1 to TRBJ1-6; 7 nucleotides agree with TRBD1. The V gene end was trimmed by 6 bases and the J gene end by 8 bases; junction bases not matched to a gene: 7. The CDR3 length is 14 residues. Germline CDR1 and CDR2: MNHNS and SASEGT.

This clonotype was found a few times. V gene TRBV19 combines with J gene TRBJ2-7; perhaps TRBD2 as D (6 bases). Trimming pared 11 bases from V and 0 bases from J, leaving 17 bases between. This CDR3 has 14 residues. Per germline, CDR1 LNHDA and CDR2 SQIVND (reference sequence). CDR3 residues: CAGRGILYSYEQYF. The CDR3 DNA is TGTGCCGGACGGGGGATTCTTTACTCCTACGAGCAGTACTTC.

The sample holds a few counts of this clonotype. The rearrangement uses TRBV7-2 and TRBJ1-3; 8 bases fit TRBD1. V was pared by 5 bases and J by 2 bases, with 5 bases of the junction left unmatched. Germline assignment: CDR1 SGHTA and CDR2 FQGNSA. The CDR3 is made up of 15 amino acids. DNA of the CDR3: TGTGCCAGCAGCCCACAGGGGGGGGCTGGAAACACCATATATTTT. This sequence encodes CASSPQGGAGNTIYF.

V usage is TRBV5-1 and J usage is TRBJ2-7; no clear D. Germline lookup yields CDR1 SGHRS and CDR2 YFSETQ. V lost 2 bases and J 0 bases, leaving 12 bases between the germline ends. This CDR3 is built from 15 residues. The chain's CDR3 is CASSFSAASSYEQYF. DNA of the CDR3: TGCGCCAGCAGCTTCTCCGCCGCGAGCTCCTACGAGCAGTACTTC.

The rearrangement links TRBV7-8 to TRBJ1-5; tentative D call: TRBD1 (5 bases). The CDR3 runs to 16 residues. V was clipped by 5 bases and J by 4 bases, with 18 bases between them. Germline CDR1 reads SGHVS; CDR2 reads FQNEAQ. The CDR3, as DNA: TGTGCCAGCAGCCCTCGGGACGTCGGGGGTAATCAGCCCCAGCATTTT. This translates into CASSPRDVGGNQPQHF.

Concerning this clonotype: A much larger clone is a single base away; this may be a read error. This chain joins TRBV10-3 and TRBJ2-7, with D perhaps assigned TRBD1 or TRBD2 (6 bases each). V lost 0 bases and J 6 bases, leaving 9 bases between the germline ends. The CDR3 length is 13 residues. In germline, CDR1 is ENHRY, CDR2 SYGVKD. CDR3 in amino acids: CAISESGGGEQYF. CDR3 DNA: TGTGCCATCAGTGAGTCCGGGGGCGGCGAGCAGTACTTC.

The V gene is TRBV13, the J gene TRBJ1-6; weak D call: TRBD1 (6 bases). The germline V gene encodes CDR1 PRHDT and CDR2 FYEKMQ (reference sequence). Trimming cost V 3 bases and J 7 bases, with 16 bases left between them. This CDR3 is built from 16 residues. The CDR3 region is CASSLQGWEGNSPLHF. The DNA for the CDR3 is TGTGCCAGCAGCTTGCAGGGGTGGGAGGGGAATTCACCCCTCCACTTT.

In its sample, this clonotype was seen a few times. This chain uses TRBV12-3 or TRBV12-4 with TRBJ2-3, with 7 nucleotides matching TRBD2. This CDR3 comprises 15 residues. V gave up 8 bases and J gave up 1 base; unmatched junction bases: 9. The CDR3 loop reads CASGRGGTRTDTQYF. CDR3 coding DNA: TGTGCCAGCGGGCGCGGGGGAACCCGCACAGATACGCAGTATTTT.

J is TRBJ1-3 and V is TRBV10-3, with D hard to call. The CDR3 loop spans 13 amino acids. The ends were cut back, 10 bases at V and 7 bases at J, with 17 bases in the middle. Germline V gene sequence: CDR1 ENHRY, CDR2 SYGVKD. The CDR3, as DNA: TGTGCCACCCGCCCAAGAATCGGGAACACCATATATTTT. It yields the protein CATRPRIGNTIYF.

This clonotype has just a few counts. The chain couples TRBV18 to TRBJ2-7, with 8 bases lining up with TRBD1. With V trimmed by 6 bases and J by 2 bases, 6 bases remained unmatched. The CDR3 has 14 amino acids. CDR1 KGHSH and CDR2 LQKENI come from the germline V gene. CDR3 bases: TGTGCCAGCTCGCCTCAACAGGGGGCCTACGAGCAGTACTTC. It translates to CASSPQQGAYEQYF.

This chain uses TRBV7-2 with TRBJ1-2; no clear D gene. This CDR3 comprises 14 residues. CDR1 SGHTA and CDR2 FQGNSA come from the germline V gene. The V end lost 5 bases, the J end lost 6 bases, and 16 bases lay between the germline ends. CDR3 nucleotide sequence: TGTGCCAGCAGCCCGCGAGAGCAGGCGGATGGCTACACCTTC. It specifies CASSPREQADGYTF. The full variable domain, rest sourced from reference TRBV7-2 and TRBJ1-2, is GAGVSQSPSNKVTEKGKDVELRCDPISGHTALYWYRQSLGQGLEFLIYFQGNSAPDKSGLPSDRFSAERTGGSVSTLTIQRTQQEDSAVYLCASSPREQADGYTFGSGTRLTVV.

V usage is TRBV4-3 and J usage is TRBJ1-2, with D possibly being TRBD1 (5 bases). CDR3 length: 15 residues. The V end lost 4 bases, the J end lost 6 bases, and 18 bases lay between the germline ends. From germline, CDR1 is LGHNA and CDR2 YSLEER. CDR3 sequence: CASSPFGQGGDGYTF. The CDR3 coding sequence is TGCGCCAGCAGCCCATTTGGGCAGGGTGGGGATGGCTACACCTTC.

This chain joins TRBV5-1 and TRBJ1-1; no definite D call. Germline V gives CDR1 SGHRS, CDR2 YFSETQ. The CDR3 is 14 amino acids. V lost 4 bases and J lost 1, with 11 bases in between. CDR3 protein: CASSRGPANTEAFF. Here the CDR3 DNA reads TGCGCCAGCAGCCGTGGCCCTGCGAACACTGAAGCTTTCTTT. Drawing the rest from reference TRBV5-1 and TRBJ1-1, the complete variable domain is KAGVTQTPRYLIKTRGQQVTLSCSPISGHRSVSWYQQTPGQGLQFLFEYFSETQRNKGNFPGRFSGRQFSNSRSEMNVSTLELGDSALYLCASSRGPANTEAFFGQGTRLTVV.

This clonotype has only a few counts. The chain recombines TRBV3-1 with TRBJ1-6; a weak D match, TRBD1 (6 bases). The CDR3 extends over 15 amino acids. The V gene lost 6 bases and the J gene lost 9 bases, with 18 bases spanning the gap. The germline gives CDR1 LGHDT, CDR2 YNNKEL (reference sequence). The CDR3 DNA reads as TGTGCCAGCAGGAAACAGGGCGTGGGGGGTTCACCCCTCCACTTT. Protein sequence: CASRKQGVGGSPLHF.

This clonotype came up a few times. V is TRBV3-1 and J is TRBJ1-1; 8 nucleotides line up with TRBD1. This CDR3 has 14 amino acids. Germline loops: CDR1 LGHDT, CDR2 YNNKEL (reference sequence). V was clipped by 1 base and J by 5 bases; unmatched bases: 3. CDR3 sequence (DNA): TGTGCCAGCAGCCAAGTCACAGGGGGTACTGAAGCTTTCTTT. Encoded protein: CASSQVTGGTEAFF. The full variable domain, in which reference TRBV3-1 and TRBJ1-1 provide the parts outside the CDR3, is DTAVSQTPKYLVTQMGNDKSIKCEQNLGHDTMYWYKQDSKKFLKIMFSYNNKELIINETVPNRFSPKSPDKAHLNLHINSLELGDSAVYFCASSQVTGGTEAFFGQGTRLTVV.

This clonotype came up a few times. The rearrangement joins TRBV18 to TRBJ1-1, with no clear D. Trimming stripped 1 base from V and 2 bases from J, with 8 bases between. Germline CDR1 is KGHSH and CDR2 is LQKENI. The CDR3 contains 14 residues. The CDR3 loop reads CASSPQGKNTEAFF. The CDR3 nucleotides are TGTGCCAGCTCACCACAGGGTAAAAACACTGAAGCTTTCTTT.

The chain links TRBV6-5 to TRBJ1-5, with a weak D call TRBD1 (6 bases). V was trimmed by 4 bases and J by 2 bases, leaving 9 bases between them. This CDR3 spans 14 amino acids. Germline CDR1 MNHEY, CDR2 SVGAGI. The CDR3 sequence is CASSSYRGNQPQHF. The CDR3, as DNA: TGTGCCAGCAGTTCCTACAGGGGCAATCAGCCCCAGCATTTT.

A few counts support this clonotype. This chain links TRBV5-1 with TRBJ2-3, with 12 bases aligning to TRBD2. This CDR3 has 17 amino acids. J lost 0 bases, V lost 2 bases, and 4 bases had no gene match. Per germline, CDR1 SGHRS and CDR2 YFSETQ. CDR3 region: CASSFQTSGGSTDTQYF. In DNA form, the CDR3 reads TGCGCCAGCAGCTTCCAGACTAGCGGGGGAAGCACAGATACGCAGTATTTT.

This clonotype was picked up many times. The CDR3: CASSPGGGLGNEQFF. CDR3 bases: TGCGCCAGCAGCCCTGGCGGGGGTTTGGGCAATGAGCAGTTCTTC. The chain recombines TRBV5-1 with TRBJ2-1, with TRBD2 matching 7 bases. The CDR3 totals 15 residues. CDR1 and CDR2 from the germline V gene are SGHRS and YFSETQ. The V gene end was trimmed by 4 bases and the J gene end by 6 bases; junction bases not matched to a gene: 10.

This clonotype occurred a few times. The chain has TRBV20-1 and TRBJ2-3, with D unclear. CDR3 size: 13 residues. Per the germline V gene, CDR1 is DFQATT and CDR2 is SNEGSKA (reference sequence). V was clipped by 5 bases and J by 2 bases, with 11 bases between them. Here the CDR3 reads CSARRAPTDTQYF. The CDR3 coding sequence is TGCAGTGCTCGAAGGGCTCCCACAGATACGCAGTATTTT.

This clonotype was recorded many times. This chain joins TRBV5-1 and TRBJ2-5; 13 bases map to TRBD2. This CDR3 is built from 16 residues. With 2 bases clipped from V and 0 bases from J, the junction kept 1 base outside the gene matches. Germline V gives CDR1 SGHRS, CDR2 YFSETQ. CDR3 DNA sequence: TGCGCCAGCAGCTTCGGACTAGCGGGGGACCAAGAGACCCAGTACTTC. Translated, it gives CASSFGLAGDQETQYF.

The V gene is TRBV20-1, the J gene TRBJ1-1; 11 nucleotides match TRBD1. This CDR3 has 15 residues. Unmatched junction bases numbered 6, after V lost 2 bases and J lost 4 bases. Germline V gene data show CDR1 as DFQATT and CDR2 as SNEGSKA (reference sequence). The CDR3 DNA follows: TGCAGTGCTAGAAGGGGACAGGGGGGATCCACTGAAGCTTTCTTT. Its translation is CSARRGQGGSTEAFF.

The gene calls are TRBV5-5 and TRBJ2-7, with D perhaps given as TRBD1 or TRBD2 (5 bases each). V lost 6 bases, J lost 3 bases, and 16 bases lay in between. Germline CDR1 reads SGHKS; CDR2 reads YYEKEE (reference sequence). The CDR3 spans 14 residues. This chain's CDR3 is CASNRTGPSYEQYF. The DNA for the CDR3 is TGTGCCAGCAACCGCACGGGACCCAGCTACGAGCAGTACTTC.